The sequence of this T cell receptor beta chain was determined in a study of response to subunit inactivated influenza vaccine. The V gene end was trimmed by 6 bases and the J gene end by 8 bases; junction bases not matched to a gene: 10. The CDR3 extends over 14 amino acids. Each CDR3 protein is one row after TCRdb ran MiXCR on the RT-PCR reads. The sample carries hundreds of thousands of distinct CDR3 sequences, 11% recorded once. Separately, the same data were catalogued under a study of T cells expressing NK-cell markers. As that report states: Libraries used 5'RACE template switching adding universal primer site and UMIs.

The TCR originated in a man aged 45 to 65 who received an inactivated influenza vaccine. Sequencing used PBMCs from blood, obtained on the day of vaccination. The chain uses TRBV12-3 or TRBV12-4 and TRBJ2-1; TRBD1 aligns across 7 bases. CDR3 amino acids: CASRPGTVGHEQFF. DNA for the CDR3: TGTGCCAGCAGACCTGGGACAGTAGGGCATGAGCAGTTCTTC.